The 12 T cell receptor beta chains below come from one sample, sequenced in a study of regulatory T cells in long-lasting Graves disease (dated by TCRdb to about 2021). The library came from multiplex PCR. The sequencer listed for this sample is Illumina HiSeq 4000. iRepertoire HTBI primers and Arm-PCR amplification of CDR3 regions were used to construct TCR beta libraries. TCRdb cleaned the public reads at Q25 with fastp, built clones with MiXCR and kept in-frame beta chains. Here each entry gathers all rows of one CDR3 protein and keeps the most common genes and DNA. The sample records fewer than 450,000 distinct CDR3 sequences, around 24% of which are singletons. The ten largest clonotypes hold approximately 28% of the sample. Interpreted using the paper, the time point label stands for: persistent/refractory GD, antithyroid drugs over 5 years with positive TRAb. For both TCR sequencing and RNA sequencing, RNA was extracted from PBMCs in TRIzol.

Sequencing was performed on peripheral blood mononuclear cells (PBMCs), taken when the disease was refractory, from a patient treated with antithyroid drugs. These receptors were collected from a female donor with Graves disease.

There are a few counts of this clonotype. CDR3 region: CASSLTMTGLGYEQYF. CDR3 sequence (DNA): TGCGCCAGCAGCTTGACCATGACGGGCCTGGGTTACGAGCAGTACTTC. J is TRBJ2-7 and V is TRBV5-1; D call uncertain. Trimming shortened V by 1 base and J by 4 bases, and 18 bases separated the two germline ends. Per germline, CDR1 SGHRS and CDR2 YFSETQ. The CDR3 sequence is 16 residues long.

Comment on this clonotype: A much larger clone differs from this one at a single base, so this may be a read error. This chain joins TRBV7-3 and TRBJ2-7; D is possibly TRBD1 or TRBD2 (5 bases each). The V gene lost 0 bases and the J gene lost 3 bases, with 15 bases spanning the gap. The CDR3 runs to 16 residues. From germline, CDR1 is SGHTA and CDR2 FQGTGA. CDR3 loop: CASSLTRGRALYEQYF. CDR3 nucleotides: TGTGCCAGCAGCTTAACGAGGGGCAGGGCCCTCTACGAGCAGTACTTC. The variable domain in full, with the rest retrieved from reference TRBV7-3 and TRBJ2-7, is GAGVSQTPSNKVTEKGKYVELRCDPISGHTALYWYRQSLGQGPEFLIYFQGTGAADDSGLPNDRFFAVRPEGSVSTLKIQRTERGDSAVYLCASSLTRGRALYEQYFGPGTRLTVT.

This clonotype was found a few times. The chain is built from TRBV29-1 and TRBJ1-1, with 10 bases matching TRBD1. Germline CDR1 and CDR2: SQVTM and ANQGSEA. V was clipped by 7 bases and J by 4 bases; unmatched bases: 9. The CDR3 sequence is 14 residues long. Here the CDR3 reads CSGRQGTGATEAFF. The CDR3 DNA reads as TGCAGCGGACGGCAAGGGACAGGGGCCACTGAAGCTTTCTTT. The full variable domain, with the rest looked up from reference TRBV29-1 and TRBJ1-1, is SAVISQKPSRDICQRGTSLTIQCQVDSQVTMMFWYRQQPGQSLTLIATANQGSEATYESGFVIDKFPISRPNLTFSTLTVSNMSPEDSSIYLCSGRQGTGATEAFFGQGTRLTVV.

V usage is TRBV28 and J usage is TRBJ2-3; 8 nucleotides line up with TRBD2. Germline CDR1 is MDHEN and CDR2 is SYDVKM. The CDR3 is 13 residues long. Trimming took 6 bases from V and 6 from J; bases not matched to a gene: 5. The CDR3, as DNA: TGTGCCAGCAGCAAAAGCGGGAGTGATACGCAGTATTTT. Translation gives CASSKSGSDTQYF.

This clonotype was counted many times. The chain has TRBV2 and TRBJ2-1, with TRBD2 matching 8 bases. The junction had 4 bases not matched to a gene; V was cut back by 3 bases and J by 0 bases. Germline CDR1 reads SNHLY; CDR2 reads FYNNEI. The CDR3 totals 16 residues. CDR3 DNA: TGTGCCAGCAGTGAGACTAGCGCAAGCTCCTACAATGAGCAGTTCTTC. This translates into CASSETSASSYNEQFF.

This clonotype was seen more than once but under ten times. The chain uses TRBV5-1 and TRBJ2-7; either TRBD1 or TRBD2 may fit D (7 bases each). Looked up from germline, CDR1 is SGHRS and CDR2 is YFSETQ. The length of the CDR3 is 14 residues. V shed 3 bases and J shed 3 bases, with 13 bases lying between them. CDR3 DNA sequence: TGCGCCAGCAGCTCCGGGGGGACAGACTACGAGCAGTACTTC. Translation gives CASSSGGTDYEQYF. Full variable domain (remainder filled in from reference TRBV5-1 and TRBJ2-7): KAGVTQTPRYLIKTRGQQVTLSCSPISGHRSVSWYQQTPGQGLQFLFEYFSETQRNKGNFPGRFSGRQFSNSRSEMNVSTLELGDSALYLCASSSGGTDYEQYFGPGTRLTVT.

On this clonotype itself: One base away lies a much larger clone, so this may be a sequencing read error. The rearrangement uses TRBV6-5 and TRBJ2-7; D is possibly TRBD2 (6 bases). CDR3 length: 18 amino acids. V was trimmed by 4 bases and J by 6 bases, leaving 28 bases between them. The germline V gene encodes CDR1 MNHEY and CDR2 SVGAGI. Here the CDR3 reads CASSSPIALAGRRCEQYF. DNA for the CDR3: TGTGCCAGCAGTTCCCCCATAGCGCTTGCGGGGCGACGGTGCGAGCAGTACTTC.

In this sample, this clonotype turned up a few times. J is TRBJ1-1 and V is TRBV29-1; a weak D match, TRBD1 (6 bases). The CDR3 length is 13 residues. Germline values: CDR1 SQVTM, CDR2 ANQGSEA. The V end was cut by 6 bases, the J end by 0 bases, with 11 bases between. CDR3 in amino acids: CSVWTEMNTEAFF. The CDR3 DNA reads as TGCAGCGTGTGGACAGAAATGAACACTGAAGCTTTCTTT.

CDR3 region: CASSQESDRVYNYGYTF. The DNA for the CDR3 is TGTGCCAGCAGCCAAGAATCGGACAGGGTGTATAACTATGGCTACACCTTC. This sequence joins TRBV3-1 and TRBJ1-2, with 8 bases identical to TRBD1. The germline CDR1 and CDR2 sequences are LGHDT and YNNKEL (reference sequence). The J segment lost 1 base and the V segment lost 0 bases, leaving 7 bases of the junction unmatched. The CDR3 consists of 17 residues.

This clonotype has at least ten counts. V usage is TRBV10-3 and J usage is TRBJ1-2; the match to TRBD1 covers 10 bases. The CDR3 length is 12 residues. The germline CDR1 and CDR2 sequences are ENHRY and SYGVKD. Trimming cost V 7 bases and J 10 bases; bases outside gene matches: 6. The CDR3 nucleotides are TGTGCCATCACCGGGACAGGGGATGCCTACACCTTC. Protein product: CAITGTGDAYTF.

This clonotype showed up many times. The V and J genes are TRBV2 and TRBJ1-4; D is unresolved. Per germline, CDR1 SNHLY and CDR2 FYNNEI. V was cut by 3 bases and J by 5 bases, with 13 bases left in between. There are 15 residues in the CDR3. The CDR3 is CASSEEGEVNEKLFF. CDR3 coding DNA: TGTGCCAGCAGTGAGGAGGGCGAGGTGAATGAAAAACTGTTTTTT.

This clonotype was detected only a few times. The genes are TRBV2 and TRBJ2-5, with TRBD2 as a possible D gene (5 bases). The V gene's germline CDR1 is SNHLY and CDR2 FYNNEI. Trimming stripped 0 bases from V and 5 bases from J, with 19 bases between. The CDR3 is 17 amino acids. The CDR3 region has the DNA TGTGCCAGCAGTGAAGCTTTTAGCGAGAGGGTCCGGGAGACCCAGTACTTC. This sequence encodes CASSEAFSERVRETQYF. The full variable domain, its missing parts supplied by reference TRBV2 and TRBJ2-5, is EPEVTQTPSHQVTQMGQEVILRCVPISNHLYFYWYRQILGQKVEFLVSFYNNEISEKSEIFDDQFSVERPDGSNFTLKIRSTKLEDSAMYFCASSEAFSERVRETQYFGPGTRLLVL.